Listed below are T cell receptor beta chains from one sample, sequenced in a study of T cell responses to AZD1222 COVID-19 vaccine. Here immunoSEQ multiplex PCR was the method, and the copy in TCRdb shows in-frame clones only, minus some. The sample lists some 120,000 clones, around 90% seen once, with under 6% in the top ten. The material sequenced was peripheral blood, taken 28 days after the second AZD1222 dose. These receptor sequences come from an adult who received the AZD1222 COVID-19 vaccine. The CDR3 runs from the conserved cysteine through the conserved F or W. D genes are given only for firm matches. Size is omitted from some rows. Given values are once, few, many or a class for expanded clones.

- | TRBJ1-3 | TRBV5-1 | - | CASSSSGHNGNTIYF | TGCGCCAGCAGCTCATCGGGTCACAATGGAAACACCATATATTTT
- | TRBJ1-4 | TRBV6-5 | - | CASSLDRRGEKLFF | TGTGCCAGCAGCCTCGACAGGAGAGGCGAAAAACTGTTTTTT
- | TRBJ1-5 | TRBV28 | - | CASRQVSNQPQHF | TGTGCCAGCCGACAGGTTAGCAATCAGCCCCAGCATTTT
- | TRBJ1-5 | TRBV5-1 | - | CASSLEGFNQPQHF | TGCGCCAGCAGCTTGGAAGGGTTCAATCAGCCCCAGCATTTT
- | TRBJ1-1 | TRBV7-6 | - | CASSLDGIMNTEAFF | TGTGCCAGCAGCTTAGATGGCATAATGAACACTGAAGCTTTCTTT
- | TRBJ1-3 | TRBV9 | - | CASSVQGASGNTIYF | TGTGCCAGCAGCGTCCAAGGGGCCTCTGGAAACACCATATATTTT
- | TRBJ1-5 | TRBV5-6 | - | CASSLEGVEPQHF | TGTGCCAGCAGCTTGGAGGGTGTGGAGCCCCAGCATTTT
few | TRBJ1-6 | TRBV2 | TRBD1 | CASTQQYPGTGNNSPLHF | TGTGCCAGCACCCAACAATACCCCGGGACAGGGAATAATTCACCCCTCCACTTT
- | TRBJ1-2 | TRBV5-1 | - | CASSLGSPGNLYGYTF | TGCGCCAGCAGCTTGGGGTCCCCGGGAAACTTGTATGGCTACACCTTC
few | TRBJ1-3 | TRBV6-5 | - | CASSLRETRNTIYF | TGTGCCAGCAGCCTCAGGGAAACTCGGAACACCATATATTTT
- | TRBJ1-3 | TRBV18 | - | CASSPPPGAGNTIYF | TGTGCCAGCTCACCCCCCCCAGGGGCTGGAAACACCATATATTTT
- | TRBJ2-1 | TRBV3-1/TRBV3-2 | - | CASGQPFLSEQFF | TGTGCCAGCGGACAGCCTTTTTTAAGTGAGCAGTTCTTC
- | TRBJ2-7 | TRBV3-1/TRBV3-2 | TRBD1 | CASSDLGTGGQYF | TGTGCCAGCAGCGACCTAGGGACAGGGGGTCAGTACTTC
- | TRBJ2-1 | TRBV29-1 | - | CSVLPADEQFF | TGCAGCGTTTTGCCGGCGGATGAGCAGTTCTTC
- | TRBJ2-6 | TRBV29-1 | TRBD1 | CSVETGGTGANVLTF | TGCAGCGTTGAAACAGGGGGGACGGGGGCCAACGTCCTGACTTTC
- | TRBJ2-3 | TRBV7-9 | - | CASSLARNQYTDTQYF | TGTGCCAGCAGCTTAGCTCGGAATCAGTACACAGATACGCAGTATTTT
- | TRBJ2-3 | TRBV7-2 | - | CASSLGRGSTDTQYF | TGTGCCAGCAGCTTAGGCCGGGGTAGCACAGATACGCAGTATTTT
- | TRBJ2-5 | TRBV5-1 | TRBD2 | CASSLALGLAGEETQYF | TGCGCCAGCAGCTTGGCCCTCGGGCTAGCGGGGGAAGAGACCCAGTACTTC
- | TRBJ2-3 | TRBV2 | - | CASSDGRPDTQYF | TGTGCCAGCAGTGACGGCAGACCAGATACGCAGTATTTT
once | TRBJ1-6 | TRBV30 | - | CAWSVTGFSPLHF | TGTGCCTGGAGTGTAACGGGTTTCTCACCCCTCCACTTT
- | TRBJ1-1 | TRBV5-1 | - | CASSLLGTTTEAFF | TGCGCCAGCAGCCTCCTTGGGACGACCACTGAAGCTTTCTTT
- | TRBJ2-7 | TRBV19 | TRBD1 | CASSIDYDRDYEQYF | TGTGCCAGTAGTATAGATTACGACAGGGACTACGAGCAGTACTTC
- | TRBJ2-5 | TRBV2 | TRBD2 | CASDRGGEETQYF | TGTGCCAGCGATCGCGGGGGGGAAGAGACCCAGTACTTC
few | TRBJ2-7 | TRBV28 | TRBD2 | CASSLSRPETSGRYYEQYF | TGTGCCAGCAGTTTGTCCCGCCCCGAAACTAGCGGGAGATACTACGAGCAGTACTTC
- | TRBJ1-1 | TRBV4-1 | TRBD1 | CASSRDDRGASMNTEAFF | TGCGCCAGCAGCCGGGACGACAGGGGGGCGTCGATGAACACTGAAGCTTTCTTT
few | TRBJ1-3 | TRBV20-1 | - | CSARVQNTIYF | TGCAGTGCTAGAGTTCAAAACACCATATATTTT
once | TRBJ1-1 | TRBV5-4 | - | CASSLDTDPRAFF | TGTGCCAGCAGCTTGGATACCGATCCGCGGGCTTTCTTT
- | TRBJ2-1 | TRBV29-1 | TRBD1 | CSVVGTGLDEQFF | TGCAGCGTTGTTGGGACAGGGCTCGATGAGCAGTTCTTC
- | TRBJ1-2 | TRBV28 | - | CASIGPTGFYGYTF | TGTGCCAGCATTGGCCCGACAGGATTCTATGGCTACACCTTC
- | TRBJ2-7 | TRBV27 | TRBD2 | CASKKLAGPQYEQYF | TGTGCCAGCAAAAAGCTAGCGGGGCCGCAATACGAGCAGTACTTC
- | TRBJ1-1 | TRBV15 | - | CATSRDKNTEAFF | TGTGCCACCAGCAGAGATAAGAACACTGAAGCTTTCTTT
- | TRBJ1-4 | TRBV7-2 | TRBD1 | CASSPSGRGLGKLFF | TGTGCCAGCAGCCCGTCGGGCAGGGGGCTTGGAAAACTGTTTTTT
- | TRBJ1-5 | TRBV6-5 | - | CATLTAGQPQHF | TGTGCCACCCTTACCGCGGGACAGCCCCAGCATTTT
- | TRBJ1-2 | TRBV4-3 | TRBD1 | CASSQNLETGGAPYGYTF | TGCGCCAGCAGCCAAAATTTGGAAACAGGGGGCGCCCCTTATGGCTACACCTTC
- | TRBJ1-1 | TRBV2 | - | CASSGALGDTEAFF | TGTGCCAGCAGTGGGGCGTTGGGGGACACTGAAGCTTTCTTT
once | TRBJ2-5 | TRBV6-1 | - | CASSDGTIKETQYF | TGTGCCAGCAGTGATGGGACAATAAAAGAGACCCAGTACTTC
- | TRBJ2-5 | TRBV20-1 | - | CSASWGVGETQYF | TGCAGTGCTAGTTGGGGGGTCGGGGAGACCCAGTACTTC
- | TRBJ1-5 | TRBV19 | - | CASSPVGGNQPQHF | TGTGCCAGTAGCCCGGTAGGGGGCAATCAGCCCCAGCATTTT
- | TRBJ2-7 | TRBV18 | - | CASSGGLSSYEQYF | TGTGCCAGCTCAGGAGGGCTGAGCTCCTACGAGCAGTACTTC
few | TRBJ2-7 | TRBV11-1 | - | CASSLAARARGPYEQYF | TGTGCCAGCAGCTTAGCGGCGAGAGCGCGAGGTCCCTACGAGCAGTACTTC
- | TRBJ2-1 | TRBV7-9 | - | CASSTTLGSNEQFF | TGTGCCAGCAGCACGACCCTAGGATCGAATGAGCAGTTCTTC
- | TRBJ2-7 | TRBV3-1/TRBV3-2 | - | CASSQAGTRYEQYF | TGTGCCAGCAGCCAAGCCGGGACCAGGTACGAGCAGTACTTC
- | TRBJ2-7 | TRBV19 | TRBD2 | CASSRTSGTSYEQYF | TGTGCCAGTAGCCGCACTAGCGGAACTTCCTACGAGCAGTACTTC
- | TRBJ2-7 | TRBV4-1 | - | CASSQDGGAPADEQYF | TGCGCCAGCAGCCAAGATGGGGGGGCACCTGCGGACGAGCAGTACTTC
few | TRBJ2-6 | TRBV5-1 | - | CASSLWIPRTLREAGANVLTF | TGCGCCAGCAGCTTATGGATCCCTCGGACACTGAGAGAAGCTGGGGCCAACGTCCTGACTTTC
- | TRBJ1-1 | TRBV6-5 | - | CASRRDLTNTEAFF | TGTGCCAGCAGAAGGGATCTAACGAACACTGAAGCTTTCTTT
- | TRBJ1-4 | TRBV7-2 | - | CASSLTATNEKLFF | TGTGCCAGCAGCTTGACAGCAACTAATGAAAAACTGTTTTTT
once | TRBJ1-3 | TRBV5-8 | - | CASSLAEGVGNTIYF | TGTGCCAGCAGCTTGGCCGAAGGGGTTGGAAACACCATATATTTT
- | TRBJ1-1 | TRBV29-1 | - | CSGRGTEAFF | TGCAGCGGGCGGGGCACTGAAGCTTTCTTT
- | TRBJ1-2 | TRBV10-2 | - | CASRMGPDLGGYTF | TGCGCCAGCAGGATGGGTCCTGACTTGGGTGGCTACACCTTC